These 32 T cell receptor beta chains were all obtained from the same sample, sequenced in a study of T-cell reconstitution after alpha-beta-depleted transplantation in children. Preparation of the TCRbeta library involved a method that used unique molecular identifiers. TCRdb analysed the PCR reads with MiXCR anew, one entry per CDR3 protein. Of 900,000 or so distinct CDR3 sequences listed, roughly 15% are singletons. The starting material was PBMCs, mostly from graft donor cells, obtained 360 days after TCRalphabeta/CD19-depleted stem cell transplant. The receptors were gathered from a male patient under 18 who had a stem cell transplant for acute lymphoblastic leukemia, so the T cells may come from the graft donor.

This clonotype was observed a handful of times. This chain joins TRBV9 and TRBJ1-2; D is uncertain. With 4 bases removed from V and 7 bases from J, the gap between germline ends came to 8 bases. The length of the CDR3 is 11 residues. Germline V gene sequence: CDR1 SGDLS, CDR2 YYNGEE. CDR3 in amino acids: CASSFMGGYTF. CDR3 sequence (DNA): TGTGCCAGCAGCTTCATGGGTGGCTACACCTTC.

This clonotype came up many times. The chain couples TRBV5-1 to TRBJ2-1, with D unclear. The CDR3 loop spans 13 amino acids. From germline, CDR1 is SGHRS and CDR2 YFSETQ. The V end was cut by 0 bases, the J end by 6 bases, with 7 bases between. CDR3 bases: TGCGCCAGCAGCTTGGACCCCGCCAATGAGCAGTTCTTC. It translates to CASSLDPANEQFF.

This sequence joins TRBV27 and TRBJ2-1; 7 bases line up with TRBD1. V trimming: 8 bases; J trimming: 2 bases; junction bases outside the gene matches: 6. The CDR3 is 14 amino acids. Germline V gene data show CDR1 as MNHEY and CDR2 as SMNVEV (reference sequence). Here the CDR3 reads CASAGGAPYNEQFF. CDR3 bases: TGTGCCAGCGCAGGGGGAGCCCCCTACAATGAGCAGTTCTTC.

This clonotype was seen a single time. This chain links TRBV7-2 with TRBJ1-1, with D unresolved. From germline, CDR1 is SGHTA and CDR2 FQGNSA. Trimming took off 3 bases at V and 11 bases at J, with 16 bases between the two ends. The CDR3 spans 13 residues. This CDR3 is CASSFRTGAGAFF. CDR3 DNA sequence: TGTGCCAGCAGCTTCCGGACTGGCGCTGGGGCTTTCTTT.

The V and J genes are TRBV5-1 and TRBJ2-7, with 7 positions matching TRBD2. This CDR3 is 15 amino acids long. Germline CDR1 and CDR2: SGHRS and YFSETQ. Trimming removed 2 bases from V and 0 bases from J; junction bases left unmatched: 5. CDR3: CASSFFGLGSYEQYF. The CDR3 DNA sequence: TGCGCCAGCAGCTTTTTCGGACTAGGCTCCTACGAGCAGTACTTC.

This clonotype has just a few counts. This chain connects TRBV6-1 to TRBJ2-7; a possible D gene is TRBD2 (5 bases). CDR1 and CDR2 from the germline V gene are MNHNS and SASEGT. The CDR3 has 12 residues. Trimming took 8 bases from V and 5 from J, leaving 13 bases between them. In DNA, the CDR3 is TGTGCCAGCCAGACGGGGTCCCACGAGCAGTACTTC. This gives the protein CASQTGSHEQYF.

The V and J genes are TRBV28 and TRBJ1-1; D not certain. The germline gives CDR1 MDHEN, CDR2 SYDVKM. CDR3 size: 15 residues. Trimming removed 3 bases at V and 1 base at J, with 12 bases between. CDR3 bases: TGTGCCAGCAGTTTCCGTAGGCGGAGGAACACTGAAGCTTTCTTT. Amino acids: CASSFRRRRNTEAFF.

The chain recombines TRBV20-1 with TRBJ2-1; a weak D match, TRBD1 (6 bases). CDR3 length equals 15 residues. V was clipped by 4 bases and J by 4 bases, with 17 bases between them. Looked up from germline, CDR1 is DFQATT and CDR2 is SNEGSKA (reference sequence). The chain's CDR3 is CSAKELGGAYNEQFF. The CDR3 DNA is TGCAGTGCTAAAGAACTAGGGGGAGCATACAATGAGCAGTTCTTC.

CDR3 DNA: TGTGCCAGCCAGCCCTCCTACAATGAGCAGTTCTTC. Translated, it gives CASQPSYNEQFF. V and J are TRBV6-1 and TRBJ2-1, with unresolved D. The CDR3 sequence is 12 residues long. CDR1 and CDR2 (germline): MNHNS, SASEGT. Trimming cost V 8 bases and J 0 bases, with 5 bases left between them.

V gene TRBV12-5 combines with J gene TRBJ2-7; D is tentatively TRBD1 or TRBD2 (5 bases each). CDR1 LGHNT and CDR2 FRNRAP come from the germline V gene. V shed 5 bases and J shed 6 bases, with 17 bases lying between them. This CDR3 has 14 amino acids. The chain's CDR3 is CASGERGRRGEQYF. The CDR3 DNA is TGTGCTAGTGGTGAACGGGGCAGGAGAGGCGAGCAGTACTTC.

This clonotype came up many times. The chain is built from TRBV5-1 and TRBJ2-7; D is unclear. V was clipped by 2 bases and J by 2 bases, with 8 bases between them. CDR3 length: 13 amino acids. Germline CDR1 reads SGHRS; CDR2 reads YFSETQ. CDR3 amino acids: CASSLDGAYEQYF. For the CDR3, the DNA is TGCGCCAGCAGCTTAGACGGAGCCTACGAGCAGTACTTC.

This clonotype was seen repeatedly, ten times or more. The V call is TRBV12-3 or TRBV12-4, the J call TRBJ2-3, with 15 nucleotides matching TRBD2. V shed 7 bases, J shed 5 bases, and the junction held 4 bases outside the gene matches. CDR3 length: 15 amino acids. CDR3 loop: CASTGGLAGGDTQYF. The CDR3, as DNA: TGTGCCAGCACCGGGGGACTAGCGGGAGGAGATACGCAGTATTTT.

This clonotype was seen ten or more times. The CDR3 protein is CASSFTGGSYEQYF. In nucleotides, the CDR3 is TGCGCCAGCAGCTTCACAGGGGGCTCCTACGAGCAGTACTTC. V and J are TRBV5-1 and TRBJ2-7; 8 bases align to TRBD1. The CDR3 has 14 amino acids. V trimming: 2 bases; J trimming: 0 bases; junction bases outside the gene matches: 1. Per the germline V gene, CDR1 is SGHRS and CDR2 is YFSETQ.

Only a few counts were recorded for this clonotype. This chain uses TRBV5-1 with TRBJ1-1, with TRBD1 matching 10 bases. Trimming removed 1 base from V and 3 bases from J; junction bases left unmatched: 15. The CDR3 consists of 19 residues. Germline CDR1 is SGHRS and CDR2 is YFSETQ. CDR3 residues: CASSLTGDRGFRRYTEAFF. Written as DNA, the CDR3 is TGCGCCAGCAGCTTGACCGGGGACAGGGGCTTTAGGAGGTACACTGAAGCTTTCTTT. Together with reference TRBV5-1 and TRBJ1-1, the CDR3 gives the full variable domain: KAGVTQTPRYLIKTRGQQVTLSCSPISGHRSVSWYQQTPGQGLQFLFEYFSETQRNKGNFPGRFSGRQFSNSRSEMNVSTLELGDSALYLCASSLTGDRGFRRYTEAFFGQGTRLTVV.

This clonotype came up a few times. The chain joins TRBV2 to TRBJ2-3; tentatively, D is TRBD2 (5 bases). Germline-derived CDR1 and CDR2 are SNHLY and FYNNEI. CDR3 length: 16 amino acids. The ends were cut back, 0 bases at V and 0 bases at J, with 10 bases in the middle. In nucleotides, the CDR3 is TGTGCCAGCAGTGAAGCAGGACTGACTAGCACAGATACGCAGTATTTT. This encodes CASSEAGLTSTDTQYF.

In this sample, this clonotype turned up many times. This chain joins TRBV27 and TRBJ1-2, with D perhaps matching TRBD1 (6 bases). Trimming stripped 8 bases from V and 0 bases from J, with 19 bases between. The CDR3 is 16 amino acids. Germline CDR1 and CDR2: MNHEY and SMNVEV (reference sequence). The CDR3 bases are TGTGCCAGCCGGGGGGGCGGAGAGACCCCTAACTATGGCTACACCTTC. Its protein product is CASRGGGETPNYGYTF.

This clonotype came up many times. The gene calls are TRBV4-2 and TRBJ2-1; TRBD1 matches 10 bases. CDR3 length equals 16 residues. The V and J ends lost 6 bases and 4 bases, in that order; junction bases with no gene match: 9. In germline, CDR1 is LGHNA, CDR2 YNFKEQ. The CDR3 protein is CASSLTGTGVYNEQFF. DNA for the CDR3: TGTGCCAGCAGTCTAACCGGGACAGGGGTTTACAATGAGCAGTTCTTC.

The chain employs TRBV20-1 and TRBJ2-7; D is perhaps TRBD2 (6 bases). Germline V gene lookup returns CDR1 DFQATT and CDR2 SNEGSKA (reference sequence). The CDR3 has 14 residues. V was clipped by 8 bases and J by 0 bases, with 17 bases between them. CDR3 nucleotide sequence: TGCAGTACACACCCTAGCGACCCCTCCTACGAGCAGTACTTC. Its translation is CSTHPSDPSYEQYF.

The sample holds a few counts of this clonotype. CDR3 sequence: CASSEIGGLGANVLTF. The CDR3 nucleotides are TGTGCCAGCAGTGAAATCGGGGGTCTTGGGGCCAACGTCCTGACTTTC. The chain is built from TRBV25-1 and TRBJ2-6; perhaps TRBD2 as D (6 bases). CDR1 is MGHDK, CDR2 SYGVNS, per germline. The V end lost 2 bases, the J end lost 3 bases, and 11 bases lay between the germline ends. There are 16 residues in the CDR3.

This sequence joins TRBV19 and TRBJ2-5, with D unresolved. The CDR3 is 11 residues long. The ends were cut back, 3 bases at V and 7 bases at J, with 6 bases in the middle. CDR1 is LNHDA and CDR2 is SQIVND in the germline V gene (reference sequence). The CDR3 DNA reads as TGTGCCAGTAGTATTGGGGTGACCCAGTACTTC. Its protein is CASSIGVTQYF.

V usage is TRBV16 and J usage is TRBJ1-1, with D perhaps TRBD1 (6 bases). CDR1 KGHSY and CDR2 FQNENV come from the germline V gene. V dropped 0 bases and J dropped 5 bases, with 13 bases sitting between them. The CDR3 runs to 15 residues. The CDR3 bases are TGTGCCAGCAGCCAATCTCAGGCAGGGGCTACTGAAGCTTTCTTT. Translated, it gives CASSQSQAGATEAFF.

The CDR3 DNA is TGCGCCAGCAACACGGGGCGCTCAAGGAACTATGGCTACACCTTC. Amino acids: CASNTGRSRNYGYTF. This chain links TRBV5-1 with TRBJ1-2; D perhaps matches TRBD1 (5 bases). Germline V gene lookup returns CDR1 SGHRS and CDR2 YFSETQ. V lost 6 bases to trimming and J lost 2 bases, with 17 bases between them. This CDR3 is 15 amino acids long. Variable domain in full (rest from reference TRBV5-1 and TRBJ1-2): KAGVTQTPRYLIKTRGQQVTLSCSPISGHRSVSWYQQTPGQGLQFLFEYFSETQRNKGNFPGRFSGRQFSNSRSEMNVSTLELGDSALYLCASNTGRSRNYGYTFGSGTRLTVV.

This clonotype came up many times. The chain is built from TRBV5-1 and TRBJ2-2, with 7 bases matching TRBD1. The length of the CDR3 is 14 residues. CDR1 SGHRS and CDR2 YFSETQ come from the germline V gene. Losses at the gene ends were 8 bases for V and 1 base for J; bases not matched to a gene: 5. The CDR3: CASTGTENTGELFF. For the CDR3, the DNA is TGCGCCAGTACCGGGACAGAGAACACCGGGGAGCTGTTTTTT.

There are a few counts of this clonotype. The V and J genes are TRBV4-1 and TRBJ2-3; no firm D call. V was trimmed by 5 bases and J by 6 bases, leaving 12 bases between them. This CDR3 is 13 amino acids long. The germline V gene has CDR1 MGHRA and CDR2 YSYEKL. The DNA of the CDR3 is TGCGCCAGCAGCTCTAGGTTCTGGGATACGCAGTATTTT. As protein: CASSSRFWDTQYF.

Remarks on this clonotype: A much larger clone sits a single nucleotide away, making a read error possible. The V call is TRBV12-3 or TRBV12-4, the J call TRBJ1-2, with 7 bases aligning to TRBD1. The CDR3 sequence is 13 residues long. J was trimmed by 6 bases and V by 1 base; bases with no gene match: 2. The CDR3 nucleotides are TGTGCCAGCAGTTTAGGAGGGGGCCATGGCTACACCTTC. Its protein product is CASSLGGGHGYTF.

This clonotype came up many times. V usage is TRBV4-1 and J usage is TRBJ2-2; TRBD2 aligns across 13 bases. Germline assignment: CDR1 MGHRA and CDR2 YSYEKL. The trim removed 4 bases at V and 7 bases at J, leaving 12 bases unmatched. This CDR3 is 18 amino acids long. DNA for the CDR3: TGCGCCAGCAGCCCAAGCAGGACTAGCGGGGGAGAGAACGGGGAGCTGTTTTTT. This gives the protein CASSPSRTSGGENGELFF.

The chain combines TRBV15 with TRBJ2-3; the D gene is possibly TRBD2 (5 bases). Germline V gives CDR1 LNHNV, CDR2 YYDKDF (reference sequence). The CDR3 runs 17 residues. Trimming stripped 1 base from V and 1 base from J, with 15 bases between. The CDR3: CATSRVGSATRTDTQYF. CDR3 coding DNA: TGTGCCACCAGCAGAGTTGGGAGCGCCACGCGCACAGATACGCAGTATTTT.

This clonotype was picked up many times. The rearrangement links TRBV13 to TRBJ2-1; 10 bases map to TRBD2. The germline V gene encodes CDR1 PRHDT and CDR2 FYEKMQ (reference sequence). CDR3 length: 16 amino acids. V was clipped by 5 bases and J by 8 bases; unmatched bases: 12. CDR3 sequence reads: CASSPTGTSGKDEQFF. Here the CDR3 DNA reads TGTGCCAGCAGCCCCACAGGAACTAGCGGGAAGGATGAGCAGTTCTTC.

This clonotype was picked up a small number of times. This CDR3 reads CASTAGGLNEKLFF. In DNA, the CDR3 is TGTGCCAGCACCGCGGGTGGCCTTAATGAAAAACTGTTTTTT. The gene calls are TRBV12-3 or TRBV12-4 and TRBJ1-4, with D unclear. Trimming took off 7 bases at V and 4 bases at J, with 13 bases between the two ends. The length of the CDR3 is 14 residues.

This clonotype showed up just a few times. This chain joins TRBV20-1 and TRBJ2-1, with D tentatively TRBD1 or TRBD2 (5 bases each). Germline V lookup: CDR1 DFQATT, CDR2 SNEGSKA (reference sequence). Trimming took 3 bases from V and 5 from J, leaving 11 bases between them. This CDR3 has 13 residues. The CDR3 nucleotides are TGCAGTGCTAGGCCTTGGGGGAACAATGAGCAGTTCTTC. Its protein product is CSARPWGNNEQFF.

This clonotype was counted a few times. V and J are TRBV12-3 or TRBV12-4 and TRBJ2-1, with TRBD2 matching over 11 bases. The CDR3 covers 16 residues. The V gene end was trimmed by 1 base and the J gene end by 8 bases; junction bases not matched to a gene: 7. DNA for the CDR3: TGTGCCAGCAGTTTAGGTCTAGCGGGAGGTATCGATGAGCAGTTCTTC. Translating it yields CASSLGLAGGIDEQFF.

The chain uses TRBV4-1 and TRBJ2-1; 8 nucleotides align to TRBD2. J was trimmed by 7 bases and V by 1 base; bases with no gene match: 9. The CDR3 extends over 16 amino acids. Germline loops: CDR1 MGHRA, CDR2 YSYEKL. In DNA, the CDR3 is TGCGCCAGCAGCCAAGTTGGGGCGGGAGGTAGGAATGAGCAGTTCTTC. Translating gives CASSQVGAGGRNEQFF.